The source of this TCR beta chain is a study of blood T cell repertoires in COVID-19. In the study overall: Sources were T cells, B-cell-depleted T cells, or PBMCs; the material itself was cDNA or gDNA.

This CDR3 has 13 amino acids. The V gene's germline CDR1 is LGHDT and CDR2 YNNKEL (reference sequence). The ends were cut back, 4 bases at V and 1 base at J, with 7 bases in the middle. Authors' processing steps: Researchers report that nucleated cell counts were estimated from reference gene primer amplification. TCRdb keeps only in-frame clones here, not all; method: immunoSEQ multiplex PCR. That table is the source of V, J and clone size, and D and trimming were worked out from the DNA. Found here are tens of thousands of clones, around 90% of them singletons; the top ten hold approximately 3.4%. The gene calls are TRBV3-1 (or the pseudogene TRBV3-2) and TRBJ1-1, with D possibly being TRBD1 (6 bases). The sequenced sample consisted of peripheral blood. This TCR was sampled from a man between 50 and 59 years old with active COVID-19. The CDR3 DNA reads TGTGCCAGCAGCCTGACAGGGAACACTGAAGCTTTCTTT. Its translation is CASSLTGNTEAFF.